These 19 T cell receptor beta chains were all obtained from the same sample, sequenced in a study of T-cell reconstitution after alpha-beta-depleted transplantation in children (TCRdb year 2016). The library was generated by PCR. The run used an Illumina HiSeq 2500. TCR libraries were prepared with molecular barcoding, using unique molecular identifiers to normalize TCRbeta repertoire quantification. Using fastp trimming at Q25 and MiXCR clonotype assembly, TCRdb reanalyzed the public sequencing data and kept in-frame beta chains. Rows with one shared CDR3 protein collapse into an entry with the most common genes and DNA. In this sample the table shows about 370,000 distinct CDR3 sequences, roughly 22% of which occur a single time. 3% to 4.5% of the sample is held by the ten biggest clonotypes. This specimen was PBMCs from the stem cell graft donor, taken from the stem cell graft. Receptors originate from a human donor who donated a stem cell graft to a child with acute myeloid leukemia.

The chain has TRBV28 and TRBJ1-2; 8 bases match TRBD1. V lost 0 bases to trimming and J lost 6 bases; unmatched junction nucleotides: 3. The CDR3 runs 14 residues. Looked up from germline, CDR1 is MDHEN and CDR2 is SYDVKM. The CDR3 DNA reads TGTGCCAGCAGTTTATGGACAGGGGTGCATGGCTACACCTTC. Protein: CASSLWTGVHGYTF.

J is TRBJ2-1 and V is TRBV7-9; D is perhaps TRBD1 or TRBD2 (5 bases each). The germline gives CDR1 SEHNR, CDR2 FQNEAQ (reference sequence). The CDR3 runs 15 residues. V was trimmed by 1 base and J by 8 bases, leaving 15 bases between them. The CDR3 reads CASSLGLPRGHEQFF. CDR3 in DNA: TGTGCCAGCAGCTTAGGACTACCCCGGGGCCATGAGCAGTTCTTC. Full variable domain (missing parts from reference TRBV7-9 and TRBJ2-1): DTGVSQNPRHKITKRGQNVTFRCDPISEHNRLYWYRQTLGQGPEFLTYFQNEAQLEKSRLLSDRFSAERPKGSFSTLEIQRTEQGDSAMYLCASSLGLPRGHEQFFGPGTRLTVL.

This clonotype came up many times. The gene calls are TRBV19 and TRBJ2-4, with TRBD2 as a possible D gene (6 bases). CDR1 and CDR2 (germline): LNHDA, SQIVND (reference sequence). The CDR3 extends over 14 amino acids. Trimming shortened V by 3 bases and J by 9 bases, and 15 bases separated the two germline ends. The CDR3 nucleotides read TGTGCCAGTAGTATGGAGGGGAGTTTCGGCATTCAGTACTTC. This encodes CASSMEGSFGIQYF.

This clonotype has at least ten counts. The CDR3 DNA reads TGCAGTGCTAGAGGGGGGGGAGCTGGAGCCGATCAGCCCCAGCATTTT. Its translation: CSARGGGAGADQPQHF. The rearrangement links TRBV20-1 to TRBJ1-5, with D possibly matching TRBD1 (5 bases). Germline CDR1 and CDR2: DFQATT and SNEGSKA (reference sequence). Between the trimmed V and J ends, which lost 1 base and 5 bases, there was a span of 18 bases. The CDR3 length is 16 residues.

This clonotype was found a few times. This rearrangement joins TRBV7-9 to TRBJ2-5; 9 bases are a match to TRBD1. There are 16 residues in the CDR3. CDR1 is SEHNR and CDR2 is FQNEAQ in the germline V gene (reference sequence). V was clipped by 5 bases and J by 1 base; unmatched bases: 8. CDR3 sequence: CASSPAGQGLQETQYF. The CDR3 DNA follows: TGTGCCAGCAGCCCAGCGGGACAGGGACTCCAAGAGACCCAGTACTTC. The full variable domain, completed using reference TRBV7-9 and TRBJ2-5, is DTGVSQNPRHKITKRGQNVTFRCDPISEHNRLYWYRQTLGQGPEFLTYFQNEAQLEKSRLLSDRFSAERPKGSFSTLEIQRTEQGDSAMYLCASSPAGQGLQETQYFGPGTRLLVL.

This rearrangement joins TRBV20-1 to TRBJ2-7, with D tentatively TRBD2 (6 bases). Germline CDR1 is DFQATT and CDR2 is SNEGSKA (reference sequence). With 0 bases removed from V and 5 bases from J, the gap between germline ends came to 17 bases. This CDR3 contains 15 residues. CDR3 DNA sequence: TGCAGTGCTAGAGACCGCCTCGGCGGGAACAACGAGCAGTACTTC. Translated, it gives CSARDRLGGNNEQYF.

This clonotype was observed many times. The CDR3 sequence is CSATLSGYSYEQYF. The CDR3 DNA sequence: TGCAGTGCCACCCTGAGCGGGTACTCCTACGAGCAGTACTTC. The chain carries TRBV20-1 and TRBJ2-7, with D tentatively TRBD2 (6 bases). Trimming stripped 6 bases from V and 0 bases from J, with 15 bases between. This CDR3 has 14 amino acids. Germline CDR1 DFQATT, CDR2 SNEGSKA (reference sequence).

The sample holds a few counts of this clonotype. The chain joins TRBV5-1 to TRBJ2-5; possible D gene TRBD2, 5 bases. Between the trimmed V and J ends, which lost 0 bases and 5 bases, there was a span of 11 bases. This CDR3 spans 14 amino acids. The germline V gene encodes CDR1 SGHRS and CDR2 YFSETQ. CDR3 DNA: TGCGCCAGCAGCTTGGCTCACAGAGGGGAGACCCAGTACTTC. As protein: CASSLAHRGETQYF.

The CDR3 region is CASSFGGGRRRLAGNNEQFF. The CDR3 nucleotides read TGTGCCAGCAGCTTTGGGGGCGGGCGAAGGAGGCTAGCGGGTAACAATGAGCAGTTCTTC. The rearrangement joins TRBV11-2 to TRBJ2-1; 8 nucleotides line up with TRBD2. The CDR3 runs to 20 residues. Trimming took 3 bases from V and 5 from J; bases not matched to a gene: 21. Looked up from germline, CDR1 is SGHAT and CDR2 is FQNNGV.

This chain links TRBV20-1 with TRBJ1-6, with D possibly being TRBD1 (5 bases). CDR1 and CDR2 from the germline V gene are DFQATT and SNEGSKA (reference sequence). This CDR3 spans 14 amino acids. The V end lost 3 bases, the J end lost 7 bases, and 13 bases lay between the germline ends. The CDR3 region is CSARRGGGNSPLHF. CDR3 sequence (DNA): TGCAGTGCTAGGAGGGGTGGGGGAAATTCACCCCTCCACTTT.

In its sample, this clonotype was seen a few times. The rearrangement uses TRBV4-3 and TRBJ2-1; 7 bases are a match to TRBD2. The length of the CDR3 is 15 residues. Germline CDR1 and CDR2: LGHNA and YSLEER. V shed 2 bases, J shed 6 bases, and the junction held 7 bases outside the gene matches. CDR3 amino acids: CASSQNRDYFNEQFF. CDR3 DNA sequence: TGCGCCAGCAGCCAAAACCGGGACTATTTCAATGAGCAGTTCTTC.

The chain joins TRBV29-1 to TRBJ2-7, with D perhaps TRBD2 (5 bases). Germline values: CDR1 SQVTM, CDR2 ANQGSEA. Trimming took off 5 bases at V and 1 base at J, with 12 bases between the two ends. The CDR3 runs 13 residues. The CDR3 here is CSVIGLGSYEQYF. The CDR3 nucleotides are TGCAGCGTTATAGGACTCGGGTCCTACGAGCAGTACTTC.

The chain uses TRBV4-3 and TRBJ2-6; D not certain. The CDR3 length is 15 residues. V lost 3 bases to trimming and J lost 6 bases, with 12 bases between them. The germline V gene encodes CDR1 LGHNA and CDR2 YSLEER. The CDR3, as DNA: TGCGCCAGCAGCCACCTAGTAGCAGAGGCCAACGTCCTGACTTTC. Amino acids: CASSHLVAEANVLTF.

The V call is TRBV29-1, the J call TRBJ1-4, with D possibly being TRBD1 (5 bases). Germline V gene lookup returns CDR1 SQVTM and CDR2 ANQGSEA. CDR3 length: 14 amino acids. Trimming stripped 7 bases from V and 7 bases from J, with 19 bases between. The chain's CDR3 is CSASRSLRGEKLFF. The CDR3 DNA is TGCAGCGCCTCGCGGTCCTTGAGGGGTGAAAAACTGTTTTTT.

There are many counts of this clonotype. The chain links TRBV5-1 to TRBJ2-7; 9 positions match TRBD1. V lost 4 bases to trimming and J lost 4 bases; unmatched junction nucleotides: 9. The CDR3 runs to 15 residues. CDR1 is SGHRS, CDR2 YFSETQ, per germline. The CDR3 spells CASSGLGTGSYEQYF. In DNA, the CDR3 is TGCGCCAGCAGCGGACTCGGGACAGGGTCTTACGAGCAGTACTTC.

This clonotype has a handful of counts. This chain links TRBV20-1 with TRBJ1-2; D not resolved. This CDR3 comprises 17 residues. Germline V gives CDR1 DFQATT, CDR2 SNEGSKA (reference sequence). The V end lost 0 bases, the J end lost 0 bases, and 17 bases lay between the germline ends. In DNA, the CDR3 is TGCAGTGCTAGAGATCGGGGTTCGCGGACGGCTAACTATGGCTACACCTTC. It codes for CSARDRGSRTANYGYTF.

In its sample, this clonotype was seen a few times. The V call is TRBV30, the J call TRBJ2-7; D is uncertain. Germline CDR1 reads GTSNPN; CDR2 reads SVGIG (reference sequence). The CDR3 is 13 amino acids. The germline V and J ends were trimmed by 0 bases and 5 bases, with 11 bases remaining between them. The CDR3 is CAWSVRGNHEQYF. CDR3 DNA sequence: TGTGCCTGGAGTGTACGCGGAAACCACGAGCAGTACTTC. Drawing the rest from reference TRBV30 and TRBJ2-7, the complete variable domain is SQTIHQWPATLVQPVGSPLSLECTVEGTSNPNLYWYRQAAGRGLQLLFYSVGIGQISSEVPQNLSASRPQDRQFILSSKKLLLSDSGFYLCAWSVRGNHEQYFGPGTRLTVT.

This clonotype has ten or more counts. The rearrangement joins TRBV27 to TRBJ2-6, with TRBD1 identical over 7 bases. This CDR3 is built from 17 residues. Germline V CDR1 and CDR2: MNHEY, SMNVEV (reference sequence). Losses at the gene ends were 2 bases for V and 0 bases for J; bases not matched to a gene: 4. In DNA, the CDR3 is TGTGCCAGCAGTTTAACAGGGGCGTCCTCTGGGGCCAACGTCCTGACTTTC. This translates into CASSLTGASSGANVLTF.

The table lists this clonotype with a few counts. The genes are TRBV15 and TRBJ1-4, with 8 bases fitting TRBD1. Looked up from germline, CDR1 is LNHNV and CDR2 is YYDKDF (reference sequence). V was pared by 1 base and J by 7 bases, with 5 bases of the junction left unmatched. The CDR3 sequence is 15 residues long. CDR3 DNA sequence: TGTGCCACCAGCAGAGTCGGGACAGGCGGTGAAAAACTGTTTTTT. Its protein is CATSRVGTGGEKLFF.